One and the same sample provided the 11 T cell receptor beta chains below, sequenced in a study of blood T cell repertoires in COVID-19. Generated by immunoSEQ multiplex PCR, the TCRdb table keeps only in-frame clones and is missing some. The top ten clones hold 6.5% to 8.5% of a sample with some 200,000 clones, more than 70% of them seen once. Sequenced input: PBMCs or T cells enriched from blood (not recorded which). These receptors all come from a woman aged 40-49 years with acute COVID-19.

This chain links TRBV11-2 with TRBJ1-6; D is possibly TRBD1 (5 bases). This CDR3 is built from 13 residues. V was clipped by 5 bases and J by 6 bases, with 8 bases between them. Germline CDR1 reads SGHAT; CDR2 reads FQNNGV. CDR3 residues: CASSLDSNSPLHF. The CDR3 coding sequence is TGTGCCAGCAGCCTCGACAGTAATTCACCCCTCCACTTT.

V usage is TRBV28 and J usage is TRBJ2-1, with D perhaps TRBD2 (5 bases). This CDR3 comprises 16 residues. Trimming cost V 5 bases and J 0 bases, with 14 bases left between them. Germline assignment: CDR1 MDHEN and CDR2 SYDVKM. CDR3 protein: CASSEGGGSSYNEQFF. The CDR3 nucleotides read TGTGCCAGCAGTGAAGGTGGAGGAAGCTCCTACAATGAGCAGTTCTTC.

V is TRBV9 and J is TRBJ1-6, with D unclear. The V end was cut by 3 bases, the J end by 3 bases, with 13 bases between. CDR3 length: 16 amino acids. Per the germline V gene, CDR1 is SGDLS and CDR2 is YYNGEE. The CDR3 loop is CASSASRVSYNSPLHF. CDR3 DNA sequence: TGTGCCAGCAGCGCATCTCGAGTTAGCTATAATTCACCCCTCCACTTT.

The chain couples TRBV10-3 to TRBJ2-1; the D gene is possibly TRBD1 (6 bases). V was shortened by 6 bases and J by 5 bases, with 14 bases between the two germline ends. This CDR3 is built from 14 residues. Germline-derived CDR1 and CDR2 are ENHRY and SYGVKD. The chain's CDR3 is CAISLQGAHNEQFF. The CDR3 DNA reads TGTGCCATCAGCCTACAGGGAGCCCACAATGAGCAGTTCTTC.

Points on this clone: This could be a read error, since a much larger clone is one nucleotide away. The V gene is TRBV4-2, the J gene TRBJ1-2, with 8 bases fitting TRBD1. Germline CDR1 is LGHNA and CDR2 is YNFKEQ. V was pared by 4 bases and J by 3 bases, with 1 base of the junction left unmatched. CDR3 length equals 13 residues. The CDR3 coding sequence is TGTGCCAGCAGCCCGGACAGGGACTATGGCTACACCTTC. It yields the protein CASSPDRDYGYTF.

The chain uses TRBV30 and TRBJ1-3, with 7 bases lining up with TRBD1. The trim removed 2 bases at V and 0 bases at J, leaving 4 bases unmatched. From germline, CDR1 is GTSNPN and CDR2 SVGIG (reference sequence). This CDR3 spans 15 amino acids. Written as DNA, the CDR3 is TGTGCCTGGAGTAGGGACAGCAACTCTGGAAACACCATATATTTT. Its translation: CAWSRDSNSGNTIYF.

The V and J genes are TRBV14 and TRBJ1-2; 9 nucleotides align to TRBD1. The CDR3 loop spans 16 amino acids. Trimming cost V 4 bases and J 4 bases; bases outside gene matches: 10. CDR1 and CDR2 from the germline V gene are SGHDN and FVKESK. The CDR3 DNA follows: TGTGCCAGCAGCCCGAGTCCGGGACAGGGCTCCTATGGCTACACCTTC. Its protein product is CASSPSPGQGSYGYTF.

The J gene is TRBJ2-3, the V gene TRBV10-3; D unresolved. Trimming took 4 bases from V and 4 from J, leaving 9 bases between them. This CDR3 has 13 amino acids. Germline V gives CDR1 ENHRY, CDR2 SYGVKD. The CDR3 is CAISGLDADTQYF. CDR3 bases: TGTGCCATCAGTGGTCTAGACGCAGATACGCAGTATTTT.

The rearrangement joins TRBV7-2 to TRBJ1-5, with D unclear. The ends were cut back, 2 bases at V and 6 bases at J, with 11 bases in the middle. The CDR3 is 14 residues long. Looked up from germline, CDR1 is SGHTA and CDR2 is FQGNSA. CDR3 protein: CASSLLREGQPQHF. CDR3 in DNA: TGTGCCAGCAGCTTATTAAGGGAGGGTCAGCCCCAGCATTTT. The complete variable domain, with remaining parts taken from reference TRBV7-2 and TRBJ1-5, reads GAGVSQSPSNKVTEKGKDVELRCDPISGHTALYWYRQSLGQGLEFLIYFQGNSAPDKSGLPSDRFSAERTGGSVSTLTIQRTQQEDSAVYLCASSLLREGQPQHFGDGTRLSIL.

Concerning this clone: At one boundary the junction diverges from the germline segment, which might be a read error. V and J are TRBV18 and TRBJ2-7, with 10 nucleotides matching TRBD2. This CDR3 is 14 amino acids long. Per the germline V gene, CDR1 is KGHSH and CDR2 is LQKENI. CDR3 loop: CASSSERLGLATDF. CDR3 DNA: TGTGCCAGCTCATCGGAGCGCCTGGGACTAGCGACTGACTTC.

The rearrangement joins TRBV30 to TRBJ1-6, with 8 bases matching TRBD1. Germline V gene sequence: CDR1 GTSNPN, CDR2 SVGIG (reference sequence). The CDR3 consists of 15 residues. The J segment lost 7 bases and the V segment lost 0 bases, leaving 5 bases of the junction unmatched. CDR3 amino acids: CAWSVRQGANSPLHF. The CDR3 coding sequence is TGTGCCTGGAGTGTACGCCAGGGGGCGAATTCACCCCTCCACTTT.